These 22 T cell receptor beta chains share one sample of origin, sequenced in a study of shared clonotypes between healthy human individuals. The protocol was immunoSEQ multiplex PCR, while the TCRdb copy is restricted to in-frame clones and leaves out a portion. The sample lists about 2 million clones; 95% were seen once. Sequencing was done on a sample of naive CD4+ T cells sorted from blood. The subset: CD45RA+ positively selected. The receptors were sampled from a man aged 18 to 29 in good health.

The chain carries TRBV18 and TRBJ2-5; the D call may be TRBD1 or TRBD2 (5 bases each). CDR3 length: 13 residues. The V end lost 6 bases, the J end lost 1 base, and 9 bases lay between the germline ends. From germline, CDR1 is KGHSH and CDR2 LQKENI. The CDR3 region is CASSGTGQETQYF. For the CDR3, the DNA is TGTGCCAGCTCGGGGACGGGCCAAGAGACCCAGTACTTC.

This chain's CDR3 is CASSIPSGANTGELFF. The CDR3 DNA reads TGTGCCAGCAGCATACCTAGCGGGGCAAACACCGGGGAGCTGTTTTTT. V and J are TRBV5-4 and TRBJ2-2, with 9 bases matching TRBD2. This CDR3 contains 16 residues. In germline, CDR1 is SGHNT, CDR2 YYREEE (reference sequence). V was clipped by 4 bases and J by 2 bases; unmatched bases: 6.

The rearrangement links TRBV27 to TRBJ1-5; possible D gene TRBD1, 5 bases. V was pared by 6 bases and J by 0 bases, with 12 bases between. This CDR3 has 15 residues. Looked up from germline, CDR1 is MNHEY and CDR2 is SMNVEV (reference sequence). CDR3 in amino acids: CASRGVGGSNQPQHF. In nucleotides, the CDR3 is TGTGCCAGCAGGGGGGTTGGGGGTAGCAATCAGCCCCAGCATTTT.

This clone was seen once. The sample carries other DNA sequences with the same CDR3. CDR3 in amino acids: CASSWTGVTGELFF. In nucleotides, the CDR3 is TGCGCCAGCAGCTGGACAGGGGTAACCGGGGAGCTGTTTTTT. The genes are TRBV5-1 and TRBJ2-2; 9 nucleotides match TRBD1. V shed 3 bases and J 5 bases; nucleotides not matched to a gene: 2. Germline CDR1 is SGHRS and CDR2 is YFSETQ. The CDR3 spans 14 residues.

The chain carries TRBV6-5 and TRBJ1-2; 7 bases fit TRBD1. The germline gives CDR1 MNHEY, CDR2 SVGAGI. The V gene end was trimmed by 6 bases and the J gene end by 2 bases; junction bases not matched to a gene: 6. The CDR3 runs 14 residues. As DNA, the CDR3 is TGTGCCAGCAGAAATCAGGGGGAAAACTATGGCTACACCTTC. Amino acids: CASRNQGENYGYTF.

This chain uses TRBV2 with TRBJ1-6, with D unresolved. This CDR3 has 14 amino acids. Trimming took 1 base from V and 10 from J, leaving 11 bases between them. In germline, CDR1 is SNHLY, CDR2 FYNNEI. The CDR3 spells CASSEEAFASPLHF. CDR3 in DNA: TGTGCCAGCAGTGAAGAGGCGTTCGCGTCACCCCTCCACTTT.

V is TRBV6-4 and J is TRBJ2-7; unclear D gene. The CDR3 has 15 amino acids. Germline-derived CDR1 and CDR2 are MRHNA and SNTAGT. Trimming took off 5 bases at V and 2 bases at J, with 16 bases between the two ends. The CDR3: CASSSVGPKTYEQYF. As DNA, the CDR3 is TGTGCCAGCAGTTCCGTCGGACCTAAGACCTACGAGCAGTACTTC.

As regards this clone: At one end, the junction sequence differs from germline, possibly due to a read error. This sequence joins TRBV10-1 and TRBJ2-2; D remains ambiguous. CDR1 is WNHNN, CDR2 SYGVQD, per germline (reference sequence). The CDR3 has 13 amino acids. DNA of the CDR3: TGCGCCAGCACTGAGACCTTCGGCGGGGAGCTGTTTTTT. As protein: CASTETFGGELFF.

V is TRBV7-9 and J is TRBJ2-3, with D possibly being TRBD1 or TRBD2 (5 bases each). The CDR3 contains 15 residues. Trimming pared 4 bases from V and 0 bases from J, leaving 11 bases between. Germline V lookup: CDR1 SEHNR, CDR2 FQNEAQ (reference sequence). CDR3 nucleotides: TGTGCCAGCAGCTCCGCCGGGACGAGCACAGATACGCAGTATTTT. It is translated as CASSSAGTSTDTQYF.

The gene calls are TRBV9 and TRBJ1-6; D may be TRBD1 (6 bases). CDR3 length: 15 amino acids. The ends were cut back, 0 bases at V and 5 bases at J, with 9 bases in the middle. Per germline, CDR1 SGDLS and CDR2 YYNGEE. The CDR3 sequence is CASSVGTADNSPLHF. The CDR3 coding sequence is TGTGCCAGCAGCGTAGGGACAGCAGATAATTCACCCCTCCACTTT.

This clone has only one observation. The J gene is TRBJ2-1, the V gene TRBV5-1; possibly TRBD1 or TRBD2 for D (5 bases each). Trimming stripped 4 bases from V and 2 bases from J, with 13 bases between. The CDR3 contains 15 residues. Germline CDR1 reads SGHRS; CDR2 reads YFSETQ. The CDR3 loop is CASSPGAVAYNEQFF. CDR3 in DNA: TGCGCCAGCAGCCCCGGGGCGGTTGCCTACAATGAGCAGTTCTTC.

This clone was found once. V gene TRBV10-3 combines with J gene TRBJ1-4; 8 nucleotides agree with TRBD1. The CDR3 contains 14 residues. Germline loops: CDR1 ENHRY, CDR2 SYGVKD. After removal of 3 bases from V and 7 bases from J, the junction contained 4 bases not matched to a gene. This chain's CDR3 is CAISDGTGGEKLFF. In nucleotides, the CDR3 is TGTGCCATCAGTGACGGGACAGGAGGTGAAAAACTGTTTTTT.

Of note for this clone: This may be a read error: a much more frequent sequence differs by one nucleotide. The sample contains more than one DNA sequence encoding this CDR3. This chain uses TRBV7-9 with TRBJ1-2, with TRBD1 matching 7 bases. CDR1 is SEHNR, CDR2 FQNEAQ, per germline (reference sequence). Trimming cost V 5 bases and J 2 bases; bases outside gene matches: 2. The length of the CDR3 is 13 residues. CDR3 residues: CASSRGQNYGYTF. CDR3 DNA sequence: TGTGCCAGCAGCCGGGGACAGAACTATGGCTACACCTTC.

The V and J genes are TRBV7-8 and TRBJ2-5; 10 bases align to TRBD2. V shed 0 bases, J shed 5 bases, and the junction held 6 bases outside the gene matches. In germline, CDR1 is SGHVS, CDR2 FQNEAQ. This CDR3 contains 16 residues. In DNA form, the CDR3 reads TGTGCCAGCAGCTTAGCGAGTAGCGGGGGGTGGGAGACCCAGTACTTC. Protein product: CASSLASSGGWETQYF.

CDR3: CASSGTRALAKNIQYF. The CDR3 DNA reads as TGTGCCAGCAGTGGAACTAGGGCCCTAGCCAAAAACATTCAGTACTTC. The chain is built from TRBV2 and TRBJ2-4; the D gene is possibly TRBD2 (5 bases). Trimming took 4 bases from V and 0 from J, leaving 13 bases between them. The CDR3 loop spans 16 amino acids. CDR1 and CDR2 from the germline V gene are SNHLY and FYNNEI.

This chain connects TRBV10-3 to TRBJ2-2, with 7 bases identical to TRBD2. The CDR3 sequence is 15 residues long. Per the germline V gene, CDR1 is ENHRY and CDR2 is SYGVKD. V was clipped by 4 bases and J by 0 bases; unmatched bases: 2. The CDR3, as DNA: TGTGCCATCAGTGGTAGCGGGTCGAACACCGGGGAGCTGTTTTTT. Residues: CAISGSGSNTGELFF.

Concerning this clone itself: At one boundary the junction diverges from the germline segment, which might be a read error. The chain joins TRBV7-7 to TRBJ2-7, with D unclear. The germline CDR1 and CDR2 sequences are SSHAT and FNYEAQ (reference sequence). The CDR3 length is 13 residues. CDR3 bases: TGTGCTAGCAGCTTAGATCTGACGGACGAGCAGTACTTC. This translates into CASSLDLTDEQYF.

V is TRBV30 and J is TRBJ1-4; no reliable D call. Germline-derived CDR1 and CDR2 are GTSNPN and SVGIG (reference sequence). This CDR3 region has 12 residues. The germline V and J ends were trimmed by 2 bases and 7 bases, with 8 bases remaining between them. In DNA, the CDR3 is TGTGCCTGGAGTACCCGTAGTGAAAAACTGTTTTTT. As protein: CAWSTRSEKLFF.

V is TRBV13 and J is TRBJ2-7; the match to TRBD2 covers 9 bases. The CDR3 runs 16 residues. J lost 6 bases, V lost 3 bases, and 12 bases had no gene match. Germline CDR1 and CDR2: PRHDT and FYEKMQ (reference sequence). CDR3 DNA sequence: TGTGCCAGCAGCTTTTTCGGCGGGAGGGATGGGAGCGAGCAGTACTTC. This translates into CASSFFGGRDGSEQYF.

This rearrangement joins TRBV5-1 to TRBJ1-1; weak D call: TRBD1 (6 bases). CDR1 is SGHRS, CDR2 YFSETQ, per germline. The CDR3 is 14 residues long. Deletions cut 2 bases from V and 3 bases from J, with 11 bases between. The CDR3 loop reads CASSFGQTYTEAFF. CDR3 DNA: TGCGCCAGCAGCTTTGGACAGACTTACACTGAAGCTTTCTTT.

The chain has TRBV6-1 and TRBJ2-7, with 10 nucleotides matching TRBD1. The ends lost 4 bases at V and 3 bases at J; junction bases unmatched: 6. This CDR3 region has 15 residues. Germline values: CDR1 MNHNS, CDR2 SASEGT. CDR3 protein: CASSGKDRGHYEQYF. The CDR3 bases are TGTGCCAGCAGTGGAAAAGACAGGGGGCACTACGAGCAGTACTTC.

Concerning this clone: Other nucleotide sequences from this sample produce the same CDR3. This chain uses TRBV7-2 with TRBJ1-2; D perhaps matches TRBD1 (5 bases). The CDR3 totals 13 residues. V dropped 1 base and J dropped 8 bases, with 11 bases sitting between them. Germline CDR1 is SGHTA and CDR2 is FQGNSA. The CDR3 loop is CASSLGGRDGYTF. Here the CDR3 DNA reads TGTGCCAGCAGCTTAGGGGGTAGGGACGGCTACACCTTC.